The 11 T cell receptor beta chains reported below all come from one sample, sequenced in a study of control samples from healthy donors and cancer patients. Here immunoSEQ multiplex PCR was the method, and the copy in TCRdb shows in-frame clones only, minus some. The sample shows roughly 200,000 clones, approximately 92% of them seen only once. The sample taken for sequencing was blood. The origin of the receptors is a man younger than 30 in good health.

The V call is TRBV5-1, the J call TRBJ2-7, with 7 bases aligning to TRBD1. CDR1 and CDR2 from the germline V gene are SGHRS and YFSETQ. The CDR3 has 15 residues. The V segment lost 0 bases and the J segment 7 bases; nucleotides outside the gene matches: 10. CDR3 in amino acids: CASSLVDRASQEQYF. CDR3 DNA sequence: TGCGCCAGCAGCTTGGTCGACAGGGCTTCTCAGGAGCAGTACTTC.

The chain uses TRBV5-6 and TRBJ2-3, with D perhaps matching TRBD1 or TRBD2 (5 bases each). Germline V lookup: CDR1 SGHDT, CDR2 YYEEEE. The ends were cut back, 3 bases at V and 0 bases at J, with 11 bases in the middle. This CDR3 is built from 15 residues. The DNA of the CDR3 is TGTGCCAGCAGCTCCGGGACGGTGAGCACAGATACGCAGTATTTT. Encoded protein: CASSSGTVSTDTQYF.

This clone has just a few counts. The chain carries TRBV9 and TRBJ2-5; possibly TRBD2 for D (6 bases). V was trimmed by 0 bases and J by 5 bases, leaving 20 bases between them. CDR3 length: 17 amino acids. Germline CDR1 and CDR2: SGDLS and YYNGEE. The CDR3 reads CASSVGAVSDGGETQYF. Here the CDR3 DNA reads TGTGCCAGCAGCGTAGGAGCCGTATCGGACGGGGGTGAGACCCAGTACTTC.

There are a few counts of this clone. Other DNA sequences of this sample code for an identical CDR3. This chain uses TRBV5-1 with TRBJ2-3; no clear D. Germline loops: CDR1 SGHRS, CDR2 YFSETQ. This CDR3 is 13 amino acids long. Deletions cut 1 base from V and 0 bases from J, with 3 bases between. The CDR3, as DNA: TGCGCCAGCAGCTTGACTAGCACAGATACGCAGTATTTT. Protein: CASSLTSTDTQYF.

This sequence joins TRBV6-5 and TRBJ2-7; D uncertain. The CDR3 covers 14 residues. Trimming removed 6 bases at V and 0 bases at J, with 12 bases between. Germline values: CDR1 MNHEY, CDR2 SVGAGI. This chain's CDR3 is CASSPTESSYEQYF. DNA of the CDR3: TGTGCCAGCAGCCCGACTGAGAGCTCCTACGAGCAGTACTTC.

This sequence joins TRBV18 and TRBJ2-1; D is unresolved. The CDR3 covers 17 residues. V was clipped by 4 bases and J by 0 bases, with 16 bases between them. Germline V gene lookup returns CDR1 KGHSH and CDR2 LQKENI. The CDR3 DNA reads as TGTGCCAGCTCACGGGCAGCCCCTGACAACTCCTACAATGAGCAGTTCTTC. This codes for CASSRAAPDNSYNEQFF.

The chain carries TRBV20-1 and TRBJ2-7; maybe TRBD2 (6 bases). This CDR3 is built from 16 residues. V was pared by 3 bases and J by 0 bases, with 18 bases between. Germline V CDR1 and CDR2: DFQATT, SNEGSKA (reference sequence). CDR3 DNA: TGCAGTGCTAGTAAGATTGGCGGACTACACTCCTACGAGCAGTACTTC. As protein: CSASKIGGLHSYEQYF.

For this clone: The same CDR3 is also encoded by other DNA sequences in this sample. The V and J genes are TRBV6-5 and TRBJ1-2; 8 bases line up with TRBD1. V was clipped by 5 bases and J by 8 bases; unmatched bases: 4. Germline lookup yields CDR1 MNHEY and CDR2 SVGAGI. The CDR3 spans 12 residues. The chain's CDR3 is CASSRTGYGYTF. Written as DNA, the CDR3 is TGTGCCAGCAGTCGGACAGGGTACGGCTACACCTTC.

This clone was detected once. The chain links TRBV7-9 to TRBJ2-1; unclear D gene. Trimming cost V 1 base and J 7 bases, with 8 bases left between them. Germline values: CDR1 SEHNR, CDR2 FQNEAQ (reference sequence). CDR3 length: 13 amino acids. As DNA, the CDR3 is TGTGCCAGCAGCTTAGGTTTGAGGAATGAGCAGTTCTTC. Protein: CASSLGLRNEQFF.

This rearrangement joins TRBV5-1 to TRBJ2-1, with 7 bases identical to TRBD2. With 4 bases clipped from V and 4 bases from J, the junction kept 2 bases outside the gene matches. This CDR3 is built from 13 residues. CDR1 is SGHRS, CDR2 YFSETQ, per germline. The CDR3 loop reads CASSRTRYNEQFF. The CDR3 DNA reads TGCGCCAGCAGCCGGACTAGATACAATGAGCAGTTCTTC.

The chain uses TRBV7-3 and TRBJ2-1, with no clear D. Trimming took 5 bases from V and 5 from J, leaving 10 bases between them. This CDR3 comprises 13 residues. The germline V gene has CDR1 SGHTA and CDR2 FQGTGA. CDR3 in amino acids: CASSPPGHNEQFF. The CDR3, as DNA: TGTGCCAGCAGCCCCCCGGGCCACAATGAGCAGTTCTTC.